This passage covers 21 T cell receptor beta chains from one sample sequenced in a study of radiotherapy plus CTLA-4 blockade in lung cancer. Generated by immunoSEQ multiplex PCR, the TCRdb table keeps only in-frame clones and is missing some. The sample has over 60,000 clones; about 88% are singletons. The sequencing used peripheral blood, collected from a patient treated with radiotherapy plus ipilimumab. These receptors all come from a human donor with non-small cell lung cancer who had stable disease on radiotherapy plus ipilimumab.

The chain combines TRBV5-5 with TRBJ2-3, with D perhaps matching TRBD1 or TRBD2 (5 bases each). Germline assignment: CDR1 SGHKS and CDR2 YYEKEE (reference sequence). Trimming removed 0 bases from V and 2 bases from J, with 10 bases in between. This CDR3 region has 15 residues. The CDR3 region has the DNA TGTGCCAGCAGCTTGGTAGGGGAGAACACAGATACGCAGTATTTT. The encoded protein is CASSLVGENTDTQYF.

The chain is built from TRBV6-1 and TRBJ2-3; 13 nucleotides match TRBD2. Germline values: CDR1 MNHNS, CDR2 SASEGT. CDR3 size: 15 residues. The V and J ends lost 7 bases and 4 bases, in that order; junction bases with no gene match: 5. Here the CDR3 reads CASTWTSGSPDTQYF. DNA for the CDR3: TGTGCCAGCACTTGGACTAGCGGGAGCCCAGATACGCAGTATTTT.

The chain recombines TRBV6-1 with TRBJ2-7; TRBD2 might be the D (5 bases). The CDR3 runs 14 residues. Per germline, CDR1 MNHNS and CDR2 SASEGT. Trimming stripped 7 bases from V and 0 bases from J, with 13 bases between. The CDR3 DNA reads TGTGCCAGCACCGACGGAGGACTCTCCTACGAGCAGTACTTC. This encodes CASTDGGLSYEQYF.

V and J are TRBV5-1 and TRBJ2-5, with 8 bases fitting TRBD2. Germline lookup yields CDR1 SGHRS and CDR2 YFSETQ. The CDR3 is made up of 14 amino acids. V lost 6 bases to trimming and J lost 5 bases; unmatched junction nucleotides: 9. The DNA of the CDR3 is TGCGCCAGCACCCGCCGCGGGGGGCAGGAGACCCAGTACTTC. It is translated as CASTRRGGQETQYF.

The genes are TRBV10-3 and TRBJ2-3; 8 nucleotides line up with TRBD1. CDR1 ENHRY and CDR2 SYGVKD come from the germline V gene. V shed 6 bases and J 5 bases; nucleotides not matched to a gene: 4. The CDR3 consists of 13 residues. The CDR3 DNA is TGTGCCATCAGCTGGGACAGGCAAGATACGCAGTATTTT. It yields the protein CAISWDRQDTQYF.

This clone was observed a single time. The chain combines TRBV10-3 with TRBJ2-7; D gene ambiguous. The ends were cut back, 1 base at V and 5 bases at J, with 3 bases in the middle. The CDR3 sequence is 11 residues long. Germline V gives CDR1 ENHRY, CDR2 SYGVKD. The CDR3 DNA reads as TGTGCCATCAGTGAGTGGGACGAGCAGTACTTC. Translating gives CAISEWDEQYF.

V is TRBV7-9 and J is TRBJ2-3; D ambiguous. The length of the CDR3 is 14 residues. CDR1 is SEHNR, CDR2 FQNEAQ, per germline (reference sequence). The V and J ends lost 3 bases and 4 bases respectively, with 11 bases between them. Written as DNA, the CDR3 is TGTGCCAGCAGCTTCCCCTTTCAGTCAGATACGCAGTATTTT. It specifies CASSFPFQSDTQYF.

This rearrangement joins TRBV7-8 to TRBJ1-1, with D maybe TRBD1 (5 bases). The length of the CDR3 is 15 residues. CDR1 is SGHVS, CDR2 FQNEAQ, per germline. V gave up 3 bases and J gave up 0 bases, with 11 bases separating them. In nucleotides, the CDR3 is TGTGCCAGCAGCTTGGGGGAGGCTATGAACACTGAAGCTTTCTTT. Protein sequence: CASSLGEAMNTEAFF.

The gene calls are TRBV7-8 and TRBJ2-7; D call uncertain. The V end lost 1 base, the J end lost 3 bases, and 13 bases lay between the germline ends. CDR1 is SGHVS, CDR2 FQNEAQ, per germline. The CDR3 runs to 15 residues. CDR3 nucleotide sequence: TGTGCCAGCAGCTTAGAGTGGTTGGGAAGCTACGAGCAGTACTTC. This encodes CASSLEWLGSYEQYF. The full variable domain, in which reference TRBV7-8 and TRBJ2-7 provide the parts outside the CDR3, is GAGVSQSPRYKVAKRGQDVALRCDPISGHVSLFWYQQALGQGPEFLTYFQNEAQLDKSGLPSDRFFAERPEGSVSTLKIQRTQQEDSAVYLCASSLEWLGSYEQYFGPGTRLTVT.

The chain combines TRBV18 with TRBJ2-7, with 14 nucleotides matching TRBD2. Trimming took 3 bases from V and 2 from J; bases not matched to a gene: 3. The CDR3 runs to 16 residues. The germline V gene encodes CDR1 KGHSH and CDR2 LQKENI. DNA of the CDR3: TGTGCCAGCTCACCGAGACTAGCGGGGGGGCCCTACGAGCAGTACTTC. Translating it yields CASSPRLAGGPYEQYF.

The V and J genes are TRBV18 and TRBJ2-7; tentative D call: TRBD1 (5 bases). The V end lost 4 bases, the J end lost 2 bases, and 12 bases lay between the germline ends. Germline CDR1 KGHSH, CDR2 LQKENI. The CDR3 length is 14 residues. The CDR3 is CASSLAGLTYEQYF. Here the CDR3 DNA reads TGTGCCAGCTCACTAGCAGGGTTGACCTACGAGCAGTACTTC.

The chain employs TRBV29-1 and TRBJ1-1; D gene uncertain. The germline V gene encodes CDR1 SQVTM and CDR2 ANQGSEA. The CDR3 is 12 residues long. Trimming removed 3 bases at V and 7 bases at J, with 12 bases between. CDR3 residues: CSVDNSQIEAFF. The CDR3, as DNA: TGCAGCGTTGACAACAGTCAGATTGAAGCTTTCTTT.

The CDR3 nucleotides read TGCGCCAGCAGCTCAAGGGTGGGGGCTGGGAACACTGAAGCTTTCTTT. Protein sequence: CASSSRVGAGNTEAFF. The chain carries TRBV5-1 and TRBJ1-1, with a possible D match to TRBD1 (6 bases). CDR3 length: 16 amino acids. V was clipped by 3 bases and J by 1 base, with 16 bases between them. Germline V lookup: CDR1 SGHRS, CDR2 YFSETQ.

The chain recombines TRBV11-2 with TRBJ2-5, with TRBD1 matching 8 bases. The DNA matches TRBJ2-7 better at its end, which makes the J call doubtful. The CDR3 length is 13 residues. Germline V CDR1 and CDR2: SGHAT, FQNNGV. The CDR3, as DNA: TGTGCCAGCAGCTCGACAGGGGAGCGCGAGCAGTACTTC. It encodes CASSSTGEREQYF.

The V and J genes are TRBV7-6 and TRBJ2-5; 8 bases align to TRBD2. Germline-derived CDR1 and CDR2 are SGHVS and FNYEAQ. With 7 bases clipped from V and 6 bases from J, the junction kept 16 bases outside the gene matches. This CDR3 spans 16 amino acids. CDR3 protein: CASTPGSGGPHKTQYF. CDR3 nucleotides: TGTGCCAGCACCCCGGGGAGCGGGGGCCCTCATAAGACCCAGTACTTC.

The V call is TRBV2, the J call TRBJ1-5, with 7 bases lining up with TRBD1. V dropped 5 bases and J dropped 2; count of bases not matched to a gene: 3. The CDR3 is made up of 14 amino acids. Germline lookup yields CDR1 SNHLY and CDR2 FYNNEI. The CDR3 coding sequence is TGTGCCAGCAGTCTTCAGGGGGGCAATCAGCCCCAGCATTTT. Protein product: CASSLQGGNQPQHF.

This chain's CDR3 is CASSPRRVVDTQYF. Here the CDR3 DNA reads TGTGCCAGCAGCCCGCGCCGGGTGGTAGATACGCAGTATTTT. The V gene is TRBV11-2, the J gene TRBJ2-3; D unclear. V shed 5 bases and J shed 5 bases, with 14 bases lying between them. Per germline, CDR1 SGHAT and CDR2 FQNNGV. The CDR3 sequence is 14 residues long. The variable domain in full, with the rest retrieved from reference TRBV11-2 and TRBJ2-3, is EAGVAQSPRYKIIEKRQSVAFWCNPISGHATLYWYQQILGQGPKLLIQFQNNGVVDDSQLPKDRFSAERLKGVDSTLKIQPAKLEDSAVYLCASSPRRVVDTQYFGPGTRLTVL.

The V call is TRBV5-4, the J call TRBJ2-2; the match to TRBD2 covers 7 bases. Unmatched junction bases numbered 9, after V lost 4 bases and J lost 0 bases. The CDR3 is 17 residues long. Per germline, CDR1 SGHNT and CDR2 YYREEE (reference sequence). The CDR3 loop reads CASSLGGRTANTGELFF. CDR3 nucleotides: TGTGCCAGCAGCCTGGGGGGGAGGACCGCGAACACCGGGGAGCTGTTTTTT.

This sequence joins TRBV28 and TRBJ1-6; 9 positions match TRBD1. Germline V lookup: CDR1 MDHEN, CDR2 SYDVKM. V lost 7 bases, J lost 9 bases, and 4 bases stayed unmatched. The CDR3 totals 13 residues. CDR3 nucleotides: TGTGCCAGCAACCGGGACAGGGTTTCACCCCTCCACTTT. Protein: CASNRDRVSPLHF.

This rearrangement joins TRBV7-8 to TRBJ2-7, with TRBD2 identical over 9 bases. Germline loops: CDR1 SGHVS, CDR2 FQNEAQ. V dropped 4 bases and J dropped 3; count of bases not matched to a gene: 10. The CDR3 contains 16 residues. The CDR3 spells CASSSSTSGLVYEQYF. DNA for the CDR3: TGTGCCAGCAGCTCTTCAACTAGCGGGCTCGTCTACGAGCAGTACTTC.

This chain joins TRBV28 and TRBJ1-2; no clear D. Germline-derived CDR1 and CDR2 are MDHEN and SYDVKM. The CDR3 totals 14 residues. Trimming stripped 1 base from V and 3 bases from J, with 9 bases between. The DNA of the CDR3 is TGTGCCAGCAGTTTATACGGTTCCTACTATGGCTACACCTTC. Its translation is CASSLYGSYYGYTF.